Shown below are 16 T cell receptor beta chains from a single sample sequenced in a study of shared clonotypes between healthy human individuals. Profiled with immunoSEQ multiplex PCR; TCRdb holds only in-frame clones, not every one. The sample shows roughly 1,500,000 clones, around 98% of them seen only once. The sequencing input was naive CD4+ T cells sorted from blood. Sample subset: CD45RA+ positively selected. The receptors here all came from a man aged 25 to 40 in good health.

This clone was recorded only once. In the same sample, other DNA sequences code for this CDR3. This sequence joins TRBV19 and TRBJ2-7; 8 bases fit TRBD2. Trimming at V came to 6 bases and at J to 3 bases, leaving 4 bases not matched to a gene. Germline V gene lookup returns CDR1 LNHDA and CDR2 SQIVND (reference sequence). The CDR3 totals 13 residues. The CDR3 spells CASSLAGNYEQYF. The CDR3 DNA reads as TGTGCCAGTAGCTTAGCGGGGAACTACGAGCAGTACTTC.

This rearrangement joins TRBV6-1 to TRBJ1-2, with 7 bases that match TRBD1. Germline CDR1 MNHNS, CDR2 SASEGT. V was clipped by 4 bases and J by 4 bases; unmatched bases: 6. This CDR3 has 14 amino acids. CDR3 coding DNA: TGTGCCAGCAGTGGAAGGGGGCTAGGCTATGGCTACACCTTC. Its translation is CASSGRGLGYGYTF.

J is TRBJ2-1 and V is TRBV29-1; 12 positions match TRBD2. CDR1 and CDR2 from the germline V gene are SQVTM and ANQGSEA. The trim removed 7 bases at V and 0 bases at J, leaving 4 bases unmatched. The CDR3 covers 15 residues. Here the CDR3 reads CSAGLAGSSYNEQFF. The CDR3 bases are TGCAGCGCCGGACTAGCGGGGAGCTCCTACAATGAGCAGTTCTTC.

As regards this clone: Other DNA sequences of this sample code for an identical CDR3. V is TRBV18 and J is TRBJ2-3; D uncertain. This CDR3 spans 14 amino acids. Germline V CDR1 and CDR2: KGHSH, LQKENI. V was cut by 1 base and J by 0 bases, with 5 bases left in between. CDR3 nucleotides: TGTGCCAGCTCACCACGCACTAGCACAGATACGCAGTATTTT. Translating it yields CASSPRTSTDTQYF.

This clone has only one observation. The V gene is TRBV6-1, the J gene TRBJ1-4; a possible D gene is TRBD1 (5 bases). Trimming stripped 0 bases from V and 0 bases from J, with 8 bases between. Germline V gives CDR1 MNHNS, CDR2 SASEGT. This CDR3 has 16 residues. Here the CDR3 reads CASSEALGATNEKLFF. The CDR3 DNA reads as TGTGCCAGCAGTGAAGCTTTGGGGGCAACTAATGAAAAACTGTTTTTT.

The gene calls are TRBV27 and TRBJ2-7; D is perhaps TRBD1 (5 bases). Trimming pared 2 bases from V and 1 base from J, leaving 12 bases between. Germline lookup yields CDR1 MNHEY and CDR2 SMNVEV (reference sequence). The length of the CDR3 is 15 residues. The CDR3: CASSLVGQGSYEQYF. For the CDR3, the DNA is TGTGCCAGCAGTTTAGTCGGGCAGGGTTCCTACGAGCAGTACTTC.

The chain recombines TRBV5-1 with TRBJ2-7; D is uncertain. CDR3 length: 12 amino acids. V was pared by 4 bases and J by 1 base, with 6 bases between. Germline V gives CDR1 SGHRS, CDR2 YFSETQ. The CDR3 DNA follows: TGCGCCAGCAGCATAACTTCCTACGAGCAGTACTTC. It translates to CASSITSYEQYF.

The count of this clone is one. V gene TRBV27 combines with J gene TRBJ1-5; D call uncertain. This CDR3 comprises 17 residues. V gave up 0 bases and J gave up 2 bases, with 14 bases separating them. Per germline, CDR1 MNHEY and CDR2 SMNVEV (reference sequence). This CDR3 is CASSLSWDPSGNQPQHF. CDR3 nucleotides: TGTGCCAGCAGTTTATCTTGGGATCCCAGTGGCAATCAGCCCCAGCATTTT.

The V call is TRBV7-9, the J call TRBJ2-2; D is ambiguous. The CDR3 is 12 residues long. Germline-derived CDR1 and CDR2 are SEHNR and FQNEAQ (reference sequence). V lost 1 base, J lost 7 bases, and 4 bases lay in between. CDR3 loop: CASSLVIGELFF. The CDR3 DNA follows: TGTGCCAGCAGCTTAGTAATCGGGGAGCTGTTTTTT.

The V and J genes are TRBV9 and TRBJ2-7; 8 bases line up with TRBD1. Trimming at V came to 4 bases and at J to 2 bases, leaving 5 bases not matched to a gene. The CDR3 runs to 14 residues. The germline CDR1 and CDR2 sequences are SGDLS and YYNGEE. CDR3 in amino acids: CASSPGQGTYEQYF. Here the CDR3 DNA reads TGTGCCAGCAGCCCAGGACAGGGAACCTACGAGCAGTACTTC.

The genes are TRBV6-6 and TRBJ2-1, with 10 bases fitting TRBD1. Trimming took 6 bases from V and 7 from J; bases not matched to a gene: 9. The CDR3 is 15 amino acids. Germline CDR1 MNHNY, CDR2 SVGAGI (reference sequence). The CDR3: CASSSGQGGRNEQFF. The CDR3 DNA reads as TGTGCCAGCAGCTCAGGACAGGGGGGGCGAAATGAGCAGTTCTTC.

The rearrangement uses TRBV27 and TRBJ2-1; D might be TRBD1 (6 bases). The CDR3 runs to 14 residues. Germline V lookup: CDR1 MNHEY, CDR2 SMNVEV (reference sequence). Trimming stripped 2 bases from V and 8 bases from J, with 13 bases between. The CDR3 protein is CASSLVTGTYEQFF. The CDR3 nucleotides are TGTGCCAGCAGTTTAGTAACAGGGACATATGAGCAGTTCTTC.

The chain carries TRBV28 and TRBJ2-1, with 12 nucleotides matching TRBD1. This CDR3 has 17 amino acids. Germline lookup yields CDR1 MDHEN and CDR2 SYDVKM. Trimming cost V 7 bases and J 1 base; bases outside gene matches: 8. CDR3: CASKGQGARGSYNEQFF. CDR3 nucleotides: TGTGCCAGCAAGGGACAGGGGGCGCGTGGATCCTACAATGAGCAGTTCTTC.

The genes are TRBV28 and TRBJ2-5, with D possibly TRBD1 on 6 matching bases. The V gene lost 6 bases and the J gene lost 2 bases, with 7 bases spanning the gap. The CDR3 sequence is 12 residues long. Germline lookup yields CDR1 MDHEN and CDR2 SYDVKM. The CDR3 nucleotides read TGTGCCAGCAGCGACAGGCAAGAGACCCAGTACTTC. Translated: CASSDRQETQYF.

The genes are TRBV4-1 and TRBJ2-5; 7 nucleotides match TRBD2. The V gene end was trimmed by 0 bases and the J gene end by 2 bases; junction bases not matched to a gene: 9. This CDR3 contains 17 residues. Germline CDR1 is MGHRA and CDR2 is YSYEKL. This CDR3 is CASSQDPSGGIQETQYF. CDR3 sequence (DNA): TGCGCCAGCAGCCAAGATCCTTCCGGGGGGATACAAGAGACCCAGTACTTC.

The V call is TRBV11-2, the J call TRBJ2-1; D uncertain. V lost 1 base and J 9 bases, leaving 13 bases between the germline ends. CDR3 length: 14 residues. Germline CDR1 and CDR2: SGHAT and FQNNGV. The CDR3 loop reads CASSLGRSSGEQFF. DNA for the CDR3: TGTGCCAGCAGCTTAGGACGAAGTAGTGGTGAGCAGTTCTTC. The whole variable domain, remainder taken from reference TRBV11-2 and TRBJ2-1, is EAGVAQSPRYKIIEKRQSVAFWCNPISGHATLYWYQQILGQGPKLLIQFQNNGVVDDSQLPKDRFSAERLKGVDSTLKIQPAKLEDSAVYLCASSLGRSSGEQFFGPGTRLTVL.